This is a list of T cell receptor beta chains from one sample in a study of tumor and adjacent non-tumor tissue in lung cancer. TCRdb re-called the multiplex PCR reads with MiXCR, one entry per CDR3 protein. The sample carries 90,000 to 120,000 distinct CDR3 sequences, roughly two thirds recorded once. Sequenced material: distant non-tumor lung tissue. Receptor source: a man aged 30-40 years with non-small cell lung cancer. Each CDR3 is given with its conserved first and last residue. D genes are given only for firm matches. The size field is filled for only some rows; it gives once, few, many or a size class.

v_gene	abundance	j_gene	d_gene	CDR3aa	CDR3nt
TRBV20-1	many	TRBJ2-2	-	CSARDPTGTSTGELFF	TGCAGTGCTAGAGACCCGACAGGGACTAGTACCGGGGAGCTGTTTTTT
TRBV11-3	-	TRBJ1-6	-	CASSLVPGQPLHF	TGTGCCAGCAGCTTAGTTCCCGGCCAACCCCTCCACTTT
TRBV11-2	many	TRBJ2-2	TRBD1	CASSFGGQGAELFF	TGTGCCAGCAGCTTCGGAGGACAGGGCGCGGAGCTGTTTTTT
TRBV11-2	-	TRBJ2-1	TRBD2	CASRSHAGGTMRGQFF	TGTGCCAGCAGATCCCACGCGGGAGGTACAATGAGGGGGCAGTTCTTC
TRBV12-3/TRBV12-4	many	TRBJ1-1	-	CASSWGTEAFF	TGTGCCAGCTCCTGGGGCACTGAAGCTTTCTTT
TRBV6-5	-	TRBJ1-4	-	CDTRGVTNEKLFF	TGTGACACACGAGGGGTGACTAATGAAAAACTGTTTTTT
TRBV11-2	-	TRBJ2-2	-	CASRSIRTVGAVVGAGELFF	TGTGCCAGCAGATCAATCCGCACAGTTGGGGCAGTCGTAGGGGCCGGGGAGCTGTTTTTT
TRBV29-1	-	TRBJ1-2	-	CSTSDSLVYGYTF	TGCAGCACTTCGGACAGTCTGGTGTATGGATATACCTTC
TRBV20-1	-	TRBJ2-7	TRBD2	CSVVGRAMYDQYF	TGCAGTGTGGTCGGGAGGGCCATGTACGATCAGTACTTC
TRBV6-5	many	TRBJ1-2	-	CASSYGVGKGYTF	TGTGCCAGCAGTTACGGGGTGGGGAAGGGCTACACCTTC
TRBV5-1	few	TRBJ1-2	-	CASSSGADYGYTF	TGCGCCAGCAGCTCCGGGGCCGACTATGGCTACACCTTC
TRBV5-6	once	TRBJ1-2	-	CASTNDRLTGYTF	TGTGCCAGCACCAATGACAGACTTACTGGCTACACCTTC
TRBV11-1	-	TRBJ1-1	-	CTSSPRGGLNTEAFF	TGTACCAGCAGTCCCCGTGGGGGATTGAACACTGAAGCTTTCTTT
TRBV20-1	-	TRBJ1-2	TRBD1	CSGRTGGDYGYTF	TGCAGTGGGAGGACAGGTGGAGACTATGGCTACACCTTC
TRBV11-2	few	TRBJ2-5	-	CASSLKLAAVKETQYF	TGTGCCAGCAGCTTAAAGTTAGCGGCCGTTAAGGAGACCCAGTACTTC
TRBV5-1	-	TRBJ2-3	-	CTSSLKGGGTDTQNF	TGCACCAGCAGCTTGAAGGGGGGCGGCACAGATACGCAGAATTTT
TRBV12-5	-	TRBJ1-1	-	CVSGWLPGVTEAFF	TGTGTTAGTGGCTGGCTACCGGGGGTCACTGAAGCTTTCTTT
TRBV11-1	-	TRBJ1-1	-	CASSGDSNTKAFF	TGTGCCAGCAGCGGAGACAGCAACACTAAAGCTTTCTTT
TRBV11-3	-	TRBJ2-1	-	CASSSRATIIRYNEQFF	TGTGCCAGCAGCTCTAGAGCCACCATTATTAGGTACAATGAGCAGTTCTTC
TRBV11-2	-	TRBJ2-1	-	CTSSSRPLGGGSYSEQFF	TGTACCAGCAGCTCACGCCCCCTTGGCGGCGGTTCCTACAGTGAGCAGTTCTTC
TRBV20-1	once	TRBJ2-7	-	CCAGRDSYEQYF	TGCTGTGCTGGCCGTGACTCCTACGAGCAGTACTTC
TRBV4-3	-	TRBJ2-3	-	CANSQDSWDTDTQYF	TGCGCCAACAGCCAAGATTCGTGGGACACAGATACGCAGTATTTT
TRBV28	-	TRBJ1-6	-	CASSLWDRFNLPLHF	TGTGCCAGCAGTTTATGGGATAGGTTTAATTTACCCCTGCACTTT
TRBV12-3/TRBV12-4	-	TRBJ2-7	-	CANSRQAYEQYF	TGTGCCAACAGCCGACAGGCCTACGAGCAGTACTTC
TRBV11-2	few	TRBJ2-3	-	CATSPSVGRADTQYF	TGTGCCACCAGCCCTTCAGTGGGGCGGGCAGATACGCAGTATTTT